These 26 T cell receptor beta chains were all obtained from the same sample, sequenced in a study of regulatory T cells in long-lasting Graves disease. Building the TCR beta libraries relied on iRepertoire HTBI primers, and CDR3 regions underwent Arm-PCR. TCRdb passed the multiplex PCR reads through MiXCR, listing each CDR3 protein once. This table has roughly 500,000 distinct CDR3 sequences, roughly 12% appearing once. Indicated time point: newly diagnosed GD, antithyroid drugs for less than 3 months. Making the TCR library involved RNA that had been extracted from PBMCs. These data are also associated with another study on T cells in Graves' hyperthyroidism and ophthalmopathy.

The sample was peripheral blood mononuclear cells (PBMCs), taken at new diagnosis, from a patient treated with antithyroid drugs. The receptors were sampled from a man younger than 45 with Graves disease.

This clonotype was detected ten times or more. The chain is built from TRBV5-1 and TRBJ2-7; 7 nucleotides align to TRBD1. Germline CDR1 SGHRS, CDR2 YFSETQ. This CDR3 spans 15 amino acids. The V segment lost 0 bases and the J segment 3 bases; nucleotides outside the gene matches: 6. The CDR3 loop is CASSLETGEIYEQYF. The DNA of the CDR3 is TGCGCCAGCAGCTTGGAAACAGGGGAAATCTACGAGCAGTACTTC.

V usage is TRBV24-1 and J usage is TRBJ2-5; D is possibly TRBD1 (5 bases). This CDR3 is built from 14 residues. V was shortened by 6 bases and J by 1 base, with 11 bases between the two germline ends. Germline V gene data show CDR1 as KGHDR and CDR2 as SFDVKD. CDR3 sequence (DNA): TGTGCCACCAGTCTTGCAGGGTCCCAAGAGACCCAGTACTTC. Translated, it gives CATSLAGSQETQYF.

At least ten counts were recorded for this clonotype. The CDR3 region is CASFSGVGNTIYF. The DNA for the CDR3 is TGTGCCAGCTTCTCGGGGGTAGGAAACACCATATATTTT. J is TRBJ1-3 and V is TRBV11-2; possible D gene TRBD1, 5 bases. V was cut by 8 bases and J by 4 bases, with 12 bases left in between. Germline CDR1 and CDR2: SGHAT and FQNNGV. The CDR3 is 13 amino acids.

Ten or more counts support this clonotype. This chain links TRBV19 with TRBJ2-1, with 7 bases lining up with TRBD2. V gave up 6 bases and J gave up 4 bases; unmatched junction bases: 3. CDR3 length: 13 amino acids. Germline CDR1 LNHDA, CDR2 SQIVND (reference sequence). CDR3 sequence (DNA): TGTGCCAGTAGCTCCGGGGGGTACAATGAGCAGTTCTTC. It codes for CASSSGGYNEQFF.

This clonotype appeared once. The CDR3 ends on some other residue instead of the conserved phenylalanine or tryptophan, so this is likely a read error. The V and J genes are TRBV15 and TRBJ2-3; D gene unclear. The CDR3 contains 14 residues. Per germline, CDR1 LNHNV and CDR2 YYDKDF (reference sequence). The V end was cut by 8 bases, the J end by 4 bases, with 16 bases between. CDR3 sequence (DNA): TGTGCCACCGTACACGGGCGTATCCCAGATACGCAGTATTAT. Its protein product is CATVHGRIPDTQYY.

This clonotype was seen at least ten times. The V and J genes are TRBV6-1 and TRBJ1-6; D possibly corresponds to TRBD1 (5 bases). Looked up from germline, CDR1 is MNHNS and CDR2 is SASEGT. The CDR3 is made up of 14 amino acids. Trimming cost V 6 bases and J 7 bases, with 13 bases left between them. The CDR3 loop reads CASSTTTENSPLHF. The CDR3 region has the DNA TGTGCCAGCAGCACGACGACAGAAAATTCACCCCTCCACTTT.

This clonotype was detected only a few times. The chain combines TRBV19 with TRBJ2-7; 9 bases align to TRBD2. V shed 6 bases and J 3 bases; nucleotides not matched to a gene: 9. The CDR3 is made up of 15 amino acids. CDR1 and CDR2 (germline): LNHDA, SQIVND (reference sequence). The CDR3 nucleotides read TGTGCCAGTAGCAAAGTGGGACTAGCAGGCTACGAGCAGTACTTC. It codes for CASSKVGLAGYEQYF. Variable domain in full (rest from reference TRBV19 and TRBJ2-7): DGGITQSPKYLFRKEGQNVTLSCEQNLNHDAMYWYRQDPGQGLRLIYYSQIVNDFQKGDIAEGYSVSREKKESFPLTVTSAQKNPTAFYLCASSKVGLAGYEQYFGPGTRLTVT.

CDR3 DNA: TGTGCCAGCAGCCAAGTCACGGGAGCCCCTGAGACCCAGTACTTC. This codes for CASSQVTGAPETQYF. The rearrangement links TRBV3-1 to TRBJ2-5; D might be TRBD2 (6 bases). The CDR3 consists of 15 residues. V lost 1 base to trimming and J lost 5 bases, with 14 bases between them. The germline CDR1 and CDR2 sequences are LGHDT and YNNKEL (reference sequence).

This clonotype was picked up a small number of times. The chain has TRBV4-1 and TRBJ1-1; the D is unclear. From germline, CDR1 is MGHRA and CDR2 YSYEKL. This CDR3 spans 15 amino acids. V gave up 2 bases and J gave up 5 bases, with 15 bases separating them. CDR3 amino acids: CASSQFLLGRTEAFF. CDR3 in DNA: TGCGCCAGCAGCCAATTTCTCCTAGGGCGAACTGAAGCTTTCTTT.

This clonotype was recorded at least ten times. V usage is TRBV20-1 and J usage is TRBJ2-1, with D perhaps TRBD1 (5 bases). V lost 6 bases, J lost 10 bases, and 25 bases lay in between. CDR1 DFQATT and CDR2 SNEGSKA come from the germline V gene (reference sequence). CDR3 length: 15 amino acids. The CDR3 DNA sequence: TGCAGTGCCAGTGGAGTCAGGGCCGACGCGAGAGAGCAGTTCTTC. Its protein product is CSASGVRADAREQFF.

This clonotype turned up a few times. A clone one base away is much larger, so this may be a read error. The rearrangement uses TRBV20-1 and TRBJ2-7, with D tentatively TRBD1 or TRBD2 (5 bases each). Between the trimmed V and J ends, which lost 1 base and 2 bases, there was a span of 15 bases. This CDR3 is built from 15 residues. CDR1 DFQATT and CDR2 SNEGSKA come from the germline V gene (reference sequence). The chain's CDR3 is CSARGHAGAPYEQYF. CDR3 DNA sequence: TGCAGTGCTAGAGGCCATGCCGGGGCACCCTACGAGCAGTACTTC.

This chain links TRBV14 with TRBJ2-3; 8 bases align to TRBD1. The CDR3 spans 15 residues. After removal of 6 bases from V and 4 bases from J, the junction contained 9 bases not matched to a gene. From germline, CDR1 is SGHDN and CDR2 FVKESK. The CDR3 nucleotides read TGTGCCAGCAGTTCCTACAGGGGACAGGCAGATACGCAGTATTTT. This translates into CASSSYRGQADTQYF. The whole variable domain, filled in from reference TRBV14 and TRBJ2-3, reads EAGVTQFPSHSVIEKGQTVTLRCDPISGHDNLYWYRRVMGKEIKFLLHFVKESKQDESGMPNNRFLAERTGGTYSTLKVQPAELEDSGVYFCASSSYRGQADTQYFGPGTRLTVL.

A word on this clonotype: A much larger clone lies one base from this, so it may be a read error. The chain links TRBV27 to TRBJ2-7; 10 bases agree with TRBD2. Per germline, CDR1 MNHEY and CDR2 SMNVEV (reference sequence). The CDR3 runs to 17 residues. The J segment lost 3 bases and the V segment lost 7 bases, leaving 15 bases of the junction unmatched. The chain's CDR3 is CASIDGILAGYLYEQYF. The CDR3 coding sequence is TGTGCCAGCATTGATGGGATACTAGCGGGGTACCTCTACGAGCAGTACTTC.

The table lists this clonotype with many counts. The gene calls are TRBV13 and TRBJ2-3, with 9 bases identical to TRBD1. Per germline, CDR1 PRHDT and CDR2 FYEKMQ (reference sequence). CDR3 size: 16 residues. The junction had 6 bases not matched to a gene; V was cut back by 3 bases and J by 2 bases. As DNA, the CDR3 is TGTGCCAGCAGCTTCAAGGGACAGGGCTACACAGATACGCAGTATTTT. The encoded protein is CASSFKGQGYTDTQYF.

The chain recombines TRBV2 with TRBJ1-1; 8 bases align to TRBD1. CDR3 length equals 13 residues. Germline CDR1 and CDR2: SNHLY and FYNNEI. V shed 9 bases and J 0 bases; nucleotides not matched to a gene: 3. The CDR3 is CARGGQVNTEAFF. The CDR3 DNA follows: TGTGCCAGAGGGGGACAGGTGAACACTGAAGCTTTCTTT.

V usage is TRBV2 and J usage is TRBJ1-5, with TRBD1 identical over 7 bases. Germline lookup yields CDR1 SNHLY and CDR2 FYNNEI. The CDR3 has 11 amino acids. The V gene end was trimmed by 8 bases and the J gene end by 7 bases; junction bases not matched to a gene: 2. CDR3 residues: CASGGQQPQHF. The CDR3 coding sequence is TGTGCCAGCGGGGGACAGCAGCCCCAGCATTTT.

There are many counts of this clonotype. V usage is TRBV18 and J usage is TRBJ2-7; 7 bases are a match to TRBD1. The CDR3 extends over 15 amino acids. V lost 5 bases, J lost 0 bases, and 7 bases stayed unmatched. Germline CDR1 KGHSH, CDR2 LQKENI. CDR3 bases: TGTGCCAGCTCAAGGGACAGCCTAAACTCCTACGAGCAGTACTTC. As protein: CASSRDSLNSYEQYF.

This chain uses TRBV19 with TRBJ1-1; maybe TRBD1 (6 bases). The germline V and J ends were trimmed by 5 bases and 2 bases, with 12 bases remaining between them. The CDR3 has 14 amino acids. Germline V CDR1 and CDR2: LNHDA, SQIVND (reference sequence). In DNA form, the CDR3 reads TGTGCCAGTAGTCCGGTGGACAGAAACACTGAAGCTTTCTTT. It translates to CASSPVDRNTEAFF.

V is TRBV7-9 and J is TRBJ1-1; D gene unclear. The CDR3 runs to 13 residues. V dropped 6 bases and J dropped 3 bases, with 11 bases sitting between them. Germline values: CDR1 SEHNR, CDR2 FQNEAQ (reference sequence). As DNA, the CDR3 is TGTGCCAGCAGGATAGGACCACACACTGAAGCTTTCTTT. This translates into CASRIGPHTEAFF.

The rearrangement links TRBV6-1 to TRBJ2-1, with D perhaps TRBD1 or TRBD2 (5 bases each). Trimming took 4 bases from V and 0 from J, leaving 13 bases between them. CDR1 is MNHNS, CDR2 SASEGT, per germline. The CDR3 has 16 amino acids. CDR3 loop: CASSGNTGGSYNEQFF. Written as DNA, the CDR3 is TGTGCCAGCAGTGGTAACACTGGGGGCTCCTACAATGAGCAGTTCTTC.

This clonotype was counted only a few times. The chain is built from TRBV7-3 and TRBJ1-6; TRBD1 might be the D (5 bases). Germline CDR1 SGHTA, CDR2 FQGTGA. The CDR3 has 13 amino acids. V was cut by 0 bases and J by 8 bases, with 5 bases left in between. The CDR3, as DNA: TGTGCCAGCAGCTTAACGGGGGATTCACCCCTCCACTTT. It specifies CASSLTGDSPLHF.

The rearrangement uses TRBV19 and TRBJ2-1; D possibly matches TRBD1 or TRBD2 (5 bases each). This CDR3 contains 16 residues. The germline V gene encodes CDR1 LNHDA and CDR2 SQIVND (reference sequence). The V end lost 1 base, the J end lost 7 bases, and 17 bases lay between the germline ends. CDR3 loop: CASSIVPGPSRNEQFF. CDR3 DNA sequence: TGTGCCAGTAGTATAGTTCCGGGGCCCTCCCGGAATGAGCAGTTCTTC.

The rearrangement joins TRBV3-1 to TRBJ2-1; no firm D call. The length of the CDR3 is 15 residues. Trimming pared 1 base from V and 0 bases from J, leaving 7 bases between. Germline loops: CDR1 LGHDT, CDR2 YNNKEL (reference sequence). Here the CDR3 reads CASSQADPSYNEQFF. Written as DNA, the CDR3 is TGTGCCAGCAGCCAAGCAGACCCCTCCTACAATGAGCAGTTCTTC.

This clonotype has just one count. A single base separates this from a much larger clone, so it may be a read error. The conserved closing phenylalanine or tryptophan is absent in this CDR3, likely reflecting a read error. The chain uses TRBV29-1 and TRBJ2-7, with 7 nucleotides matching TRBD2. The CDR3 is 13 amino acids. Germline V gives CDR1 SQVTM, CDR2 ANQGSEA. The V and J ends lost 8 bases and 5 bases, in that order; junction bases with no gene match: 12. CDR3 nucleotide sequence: TGCAGCTGCATTAGGGGAGGGAATCACGAGCAGTACTCC. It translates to CSCIRGGNHEQYS.

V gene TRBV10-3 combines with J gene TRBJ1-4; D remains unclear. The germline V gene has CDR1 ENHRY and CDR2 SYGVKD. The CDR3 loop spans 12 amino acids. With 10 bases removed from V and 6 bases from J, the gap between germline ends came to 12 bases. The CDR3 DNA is TGTGCCACCTCTATGAGGGATGAAAAACTGTTTTTT. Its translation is CATSMRDEKLFF.

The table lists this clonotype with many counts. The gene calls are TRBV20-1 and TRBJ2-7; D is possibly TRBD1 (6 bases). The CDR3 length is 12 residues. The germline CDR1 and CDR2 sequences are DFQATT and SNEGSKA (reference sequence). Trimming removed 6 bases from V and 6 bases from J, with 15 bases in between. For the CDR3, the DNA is TGCAGTGCCAGGGGTTCGCCCAGCGAGCAGTACTTC. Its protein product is CSARGSPSEQYF.